This is a list of T cell receptor beta chains from one sample in a study of CD8+ T cells in alopecia areata. Sequencing was performed with immunoSEQ multiplex PCR; in TCRdb, only in-frame clones are kept and a portion is missing. The table records approximately 200,000 clones, more than 55% of them present only once. This specimen consisted of CD4+ T cells sorted from blood, obtained at week 4, from a patient treated with tofacitinib. The source of these receptors is a human donor with alopecia areata. CDR3s include the opening cysteine and the closing phenylalanine or tryptophan. A D gene is named only where the DNA matches it firmly. The size field is filled for only some rows; it gives once, few, many or a size class.

clone size	V gene	D gene	J gene	CDR3 protein	CDR3 DNA
NA	TRBV29-1	TRBD1	TRBJ1-6	CSVAGVGQALHF	TGCAGCGTTGCGGGGGTCGGACAGGCCCTCCACTTT
NA	TRBV2	NA	TRBJ2-7	CASSEALTTPTYEQYF	TGTGCCAGCAGTGAAGCGCTCACCACCCCTACCTACGAGCAGTACTTC
NA	TRBV5-1	TRBD1	TRBJ1-2	CASSSTGNYGYTF	TGCGCCAGCAGCTCGACAGGGAACTATGGCTACACCTTC
NA	TRBV29-1	TRBD2	TRBJ2-1	CSVGGTRMSEQFF	TGCAGCGTTGGAGGGACTAGGATGTCTGAGCAGTTCTTC
NA	TRBV2	NA	TRBJ1-4	CASRPLGGEKLFF	TGTGCCAGCAGACCCTTGGGGGGGGAAAAACTGTTTTTT
few	TRBV5-4	TRBD2	TRBJ2-7	CASSSGGLAGGNEQYF	TGTGCCAGCAGCTCCGGGGGACTAGCGGGAGGAAACGAGCAGTACTTC
NA	TRBV7-9	NA	TRBJ2-7	CASSPTGSGYYEQYF	TGTGCCAGCAGCCCTACAGGGAGCGGCTACTACGAGCAGTACTTC
few	TRBV7-8	NA	TRBJ1-2	CASSIGSNYGYTF	TGTGCCAGCAGCATAGGATCTAACTATGGCTACACCTTC
NA	TRBV7-9	NA	TRBJ1-1	CASSPRDAEAFF	TGTGCCAGCAGCCCGCGGGACGCCGAAGCTTTCTTT
NA	TRBV25-1	NA	TRBJ2-3	CASSELRDGFTDTQYF	TGTGCCAGCAGTGAATTGCGGGACGGCTTCACAGATACGCAGTATTTT
NA	TRBV7-9	NA	TRBJ2-7	CASSFRPPGHLSREQYF	TGTGCCAGCAGCTTCCGTCCTCCGGGACACCTATCGCGCGAGCAGTACTTC
NA	TRBV6-5	NA	TRBJ1-5	CASSRDGGNQPQHF	TGTGCCAGCAGCCGGGACGGCGGCAATCAGCCCCAGCATTTT
NA	TRBV7-9	NA	TRBJ1-2	CASSLTGAEGGGYTF	TGTGCCAGCAGCTTGACGGGGGCAGAAGGAGGTGGCTACACCTTC
NA	TRBV7-2	NA	TRBJ2-2	CASSLDSTNTGELFF	TGTGCCAGCAGCTTAGACTCAACGAACACCGGGGAGCTGTTTTTT
few	TRBV7-8	TRBD1	TRBJ2-5	CASSLVVPGQGWTQYF	TGTGCCAGCAGCTTAGTGGTCCCGGGACAGGGGTGGACCCAGTACTTC
NA	TRBV30	TRBD1	TRBJ1-2	CAWSVSRLDRVNYGYTF	TGTGCCTGGAGTGTCTCGCGCCTGGACAGGGTTAACTATGGCTACACCTTC
NA	TRBV28	NA	TRBJ2-2	CASSLGALRDTGELFF	TGTGCCAGCAGTTTAGGGGCCCTTAGGGACACCGGGGAGCTGTTTTTT
NA	TRBV4-2	NA	TRBJ2-5	CASSPRGQTQYF	TGTGCCAGCAGCCCCCGTGGGCAGACCCAGTACTTC
NA	TRBV6-6	NA	TRBJ2-3	CASSSGDGFTDTQYF	TGTGCCAGCAGCTCAGGGGACGGCTTCACAGATACGCAGTATTTT
NA	TRBV7-9	NA	TRBJ2-3	CASSSLSTDTQYF	TGTGCCAGCAGCTCCCTGAGCACAGATACGCAGTATTTT
NA	TRBV7-2	NA	TRBJ1-1	CASSWRGDTEAFF	TGTGCCAGCAGCTGGAGAGGAGACACTGAAGCTTTCTTT
NA	TRBV28	NA	TRBJ1-2	CASRPQGLNYGYTF	TGTGCCAGCAGGCCTCAGGGGCTTAACTATGGCTACACCTTC
few	TRBV5-1	NA	TRBJ2-7	CASSSVTGYEQYF	TGCGCCAGCAGCTCCGTCACAGGGTACGAGCAGTACTTC
NA	TRBV25-1	TRBD1	TRBJ2-1	CASSATPDRGRGNEQFF	TGTGCCAGCAGTGCGACACCCGACAGGGGCCGGGGCAATGAGCAGTTCTTC